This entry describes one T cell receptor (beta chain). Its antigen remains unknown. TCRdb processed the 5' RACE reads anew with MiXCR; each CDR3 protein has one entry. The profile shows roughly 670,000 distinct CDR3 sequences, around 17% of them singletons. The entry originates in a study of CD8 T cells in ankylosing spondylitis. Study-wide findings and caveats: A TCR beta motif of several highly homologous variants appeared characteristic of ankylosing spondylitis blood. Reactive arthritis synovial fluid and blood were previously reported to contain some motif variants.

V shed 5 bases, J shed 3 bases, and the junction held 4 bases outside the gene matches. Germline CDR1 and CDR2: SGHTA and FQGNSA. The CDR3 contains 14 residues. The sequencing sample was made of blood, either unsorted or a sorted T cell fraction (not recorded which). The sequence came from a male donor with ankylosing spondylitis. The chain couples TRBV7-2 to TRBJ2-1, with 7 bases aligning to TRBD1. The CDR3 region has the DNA TGTGCCAGCAGCCCACAGGGGCACTACAATGAGCAGTTCTTC. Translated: CASSPQGHYNEQFF.